Following are 2 T cell receptor beta chains from one sample sequenced in a study of blood T cell repertoires in COVID-19. Assay: immunoSEQ multiplex PCR; the TCRdb copy retains only in-frame clones and omits some. Among roughly 230,000 clones listed, 70% to 90% were seen once. Sample: peripheral blood. The receptors shown here come from a man aged 35-49 years with acute or convalescent COVID-19.

The chain uses TRBV5-6 and TRBJ1-2, with a weak D call TRBD1 (5 bases). The V gene's germline CDR1 is SGHDT and CDR2 YYEEEE. The CDR3 is made up of 15 amino acids. The V gene lost 0 bases and the J gene lost 4 bases, with 13 bases spanning the gap. CDR3 nucleotide sequence: TGTGCCAGCAGCTTGGGGGGCAGGGTGACCTATGGCTACACCTTC. Amino acid sequence: CASSLGGRVTYGYTF. Full variable domain (outside the CDR3, taken from reference TRBV5-6 and TRBJ1-2): DAGVTQSPTHLIKTRGQQVTLRCSPKSGHDTVSWYQQALGQGPQFIFQYYEEEERQRGNFPDRFSGHQFPNYSSELNVNALLLGDSALYLCASSLGGRVTYGYTFGSGTRLTVV.

This clone appeared once. V usage is TRBV2 and J usage is TRBJ1-1; 7 bases align to TRBD1. Germline lookup yields CDR1 SNHLY and CDR2 FYNNEI. The CDR3 length is 15 residues. V trimming: 7 bases; J trimming: 2 bases; junction bases outside the gene matches: 10. The CDR3 reads CASTEGTGVNTEAFF. CDR3 sequence (DNA): TGTGCCAGCACCGAGGGCACAGGGGTCAACACTGAAGCTTTCTTT.